Each of the 30 T cell receptor beta chains below was sequenced from the same sample in a study of patients and donors after allogeneic stem cell transplantation. Using its own MiXCR run on the RT-PCR reads, TCRdb lists one record per CDR3 protein. The profile shows under 200,000 distinct CDR3 sequences, approximately 30% of them singletons. Source material: blood, either unsorted or a sorted T cell fraction (not recorded which). The receptors stem from a human donor who was either an allogeneic HSCT recipient or a stem cell or donor lymphocyte infusion donor (not recorded which). It is not recorded whose cells these are; they may come from a transplant donor.

On this clonotype: Sequence at one end of the junction differs from germline and may be a read error. The CDR3 DNA follows: TGTGCCAGCAGTGAATTTGAGAGCTGGGCCTTC. This encodes CASSEFESWAF. The chain is built from TRBV25-1 and TRBJ1-2; D unclear. The CDR3 consists of 11 residues. Germline V lookup: CDR1 MGHDK, CDR2 SYGVNS.

The rearrangement uses TRBV12-3 or TRBV12-4 and TRBJ1-2; possible D gene TRBD1, 5 bases. V was cut by 8 bases and J by 4 bases, with 14 bases left in between. CDR3 length: 13 amino acids. The CDR3 DNA is TGTGCCAGCCGGAGGGACGGACTCTATGGCTACACCTTC. Translating it yields CASRRDGLYGYTF.

The V gene is TRBV12-3 or TRBV12-4, the J gene TRBJ1-1, with D tentatively TRBD1 (6 bases). The CDR3 has 14 amino acids. V lost 7 bases to trimming and J lost 1 base, with 13 bases between them. The CDR3 loop reads CASTQQGANTEAFF. The CDR3 region has the DNA TGTGCCAGCACCCAACAGGGAGCGAACACTGAAGCTTTCTTT.

The sample holds a few counts of this clonotype. The chain couples TRBV6-6 to TRBJ2-5; D is unclear. V was pared by 4 bases and J by 2 bases, with 8 bases between. CDR1 is MNHNY and CDR2 is SVGAGI in the germline V gene (reference sequence). CDR3 length: 13 residues. Here the CDR3 reads CASSSVTQETQYF. The CDR3, as DNA: TGTGCCAGCAGTTCGGTTACTCAAGAGACCCAGTACTTC.

This clonotype was detected a few times. V is TRBV27 and J is TRBJ2-2; possible D gene TRBD2, 5 bases. The CDR3 is 12 amino acids. The V and J ends lost 4 bases and 10 bases respectively, with 10 bases between them. Germline V CDR1 and CDR2: MNHEY, SMNVEV (reference sequence). DNA for the CDR3: TGTGCCAGCAGTTCACGGGGAATGGAGCTGTTTTTT. It specifies CASSSRGMELFF.

Written as DNA, the CDR3 is TGTGCCAGCAGCCAAGAACAGGGAATTTACACTGAAGCTTTCTTT. Protein sequence: CASSQEQGIYTEAFF. This chain joins TRBV11-2 and TRBJ1-1, with D maybe TRBD1 (6 bases). V lost 5 bases, J lost 3 bases, and 16 bases lay in between. In germline, CDR1 is SGHAT, CDR2 FQNNGV. The CDR3 spans 15 residues.

This clonotype was counted only a few times. The chain carries TRBV27 and TRBJ1-4, with 8 nucleotides matching TRBD1. V shed 5 bases and J 10 bases; nucleotides not matched to a gene: 9. The CDR3 covers 14 residues. The germline CDR1 and CDR2 sequences are MNHEY and SMNVEV (reference sequence). Here the CDR3 DNA reads TGTGCCAGCAGTCCGACACAGGGGGGGTTAAAACTGTTTTTT. Translation: CASSPTQGGLKLFF.

The V call is TRBV30, the J call TRBJ2-7; D ambiguous. V gave up 3 bases and J gave up 12 bases, with 18 bases separating them. The CDR3 loop spans 12 amino acids. Per the germline V gene, CDR1 is GTSNPN and CDR2 is SVGIG (reference sequence). CDR3 amino acids: CAWSSQMGSRYF. The CDR3, as DNA: TGTGCCTGGAGCTCCCAGATGGGGTCACGGTACTTC.

This clonotype has only a few counts. The chain is built from TRBV20-1 and TRBJ1-6, with D tentatively TRBD1 (6 bases). Germline assignment: CDR1 DFQATT and CDR2 SNEGSKA (reference sequence). The CDR3 is 13 residues long. V lost 0 bases and J lost 6, with 6 bases in between. The CDR3 DNA follows: TGCAGTGCTAGAGAGGACAGTAATTCACCCCTCCACTTT. It is translated as CSAREDSNSPLHF.

On this clonotype itself: Sequence at one end of the junction differs from germline and may be a read error. The CDR3 sequence: CASSFGDTGELFF. In DNA, the CDR3 is TGTGCTAGCAGCTTCGGGGACACCGGGGAGCTGTTTTTT. The chain recombines TRBV7-7 with TRBJ2-2; perhaps TRBD2 as D (5 bases). Germline CDR1 reads SSHAT; CDR2 reads FNYEAQ (reference sequence). The CDR3 runs 13 residues. Filled out from reference TRBV7-7 and TRBJ2-2, the complete variable domain reads GAGVSQSPRYKVTKRGQDVTLRCDPISSHATLYWYQQALGQGPEFLTYFNYEAQPDKSGLPSDRFSAERPEGSISTLTIQRTEQRDSAMYRCASSFGDTGELFFGEGSRLTVL.

The V and J genes are TRBV4-1 and TRBJ2-1; 7 nucleotides align to TRBD2. With 4 bases clipped from V and 0 bases from J, the junction kept 6 bases outside the gene matches. The CDR3 length is 16 residues. The germline CDR1 and CDR2 sequences are MGHRA and YSYEKL. CDR3 residues: CASSLGGVISYNEQFF. The CDR3 DNA reads TGCGCCAGCAGCCTGGGGGGGGTGATCTCCTACAATGAGCAGTTCTTC.

This clonotype has a count of ten or more. The chain employs TRBV7-2 and TRBJ1-1; no reliable D call. In germline, CDR1 is SGHTA, CDR2 FQGNSA. This CDR3 comprises 11 residues. Trimming took 5 bases from V and 3 from J, leaving 4 bases between them. The CDR3: CASSPYTEAFF. The DNA for the CDR3 is TGTGCCAGCAGCCCATACACTGAAGCTTTCTTT. The variable domain in full, completed from reference TRBV7-2 and TRBJ1-1, reads GAGVSQSPSNKVTEKGKDVELRCDPISGHTALYWYRQSLGQGLEFLIYFQGNSAPDKSGLPSDRFSAERTGGSVSTLTIQRTQQEDSAVYLCASSPYTEAFFGQGTRLTVV.

This clonotype is a singleton in its sample. The chain links TRBV27 to TRBJ2-7; 9 positions agree with TRBD2. The CDR3 is made up of 16 amino acids. The V gene's germline CDR1 is MNHEY and CDR2 SMNVEV (reference sequence). V lost 4 bases and J lost 5; bases outside the gene matches: 12. CDR3 residues: CASSSPLRGRAHEQYF. The DNA for the CDR3 is TGTGCCAGCAGTTCGCCTCTACGCGGGAGGGCCCACGAGCAGTACTTC.

The rearrangement joins TRBV6-5 to TRBJ2-7, with D perhaps matching TRBD1 (5 bases). The V end was cut by 2 bases, the J end by 3 bases, with 14 bases between. The CDR3 is 15 residues long. Looked up from germline, CDR1 is MNHEY and CDR2 is SVGAGI. DNA of the CDR3: TGTGCCAGCAGTTACGGCCAGGGATTAAACTACGAGCAGTACTTC. Translating it yields CASSYGQGLNYEQYF.

This clonotype was detected a few times. The chain couples TRBV6-5 to TRBJ1-2; perhaps TRBD1 as D (5 bases). The germline V gene has CDR1 MNHEY and CDR2 SVGAGI. The CDR3 is made up of 15 amino acids. Trimming cost V 0 bases and J 8 bases, with 16 bases left between them. Here the CDR3 DNA reads TGTGCCAGCAGTTACTCCGGGGCACGATTGAGGGGCTACACCTTC. This codes for CASSYSGARLRGYTF.

This clonotype was seen more than once but under ten times. The chain couples TRBV5-4 to TRBJ2-1; possible D gene TRBD1, 5 bases. CDR1 SGHNT and CDR2 YYREEE come from the germline V gene (reference sequence). Trimming removed 4 bases from V and 3 bases from J, with 14 bases in between. The CDR3 runs 15 residues. CDR3 sequence reads: CASSTDISYYNEQFF. DNA for the CDR3: TGTGCCAGCAGCACGGACATCTCCTACTACAATGAGCAGTTCTTC.

This chain connects TRBV29-1 to TRBJ1-1, with a tentative D call TRBD1 (6 bases). The germline CDR1 and CDR2 sequences are SQVTM and ANQGSEA. The V end was cut by 7 bases, the J end by 4 bases, with 13 bases between. The CDR3 extends over 12 amino acids. CDR3 DNA sequence: TGCAGCGGATACAGGGCGGGCACTGAAGCTTTCTTT. Protein sequence: CSGYRAGTEAFF.

This clonotype was observed at least ten times. The V gene is TRBV9, the J gene TRBJ1-4; tentatively, D is TRBD1 (6 bases). Germline values: CDR1 SGDLS, CDR2 YYNGEE. There are 16 residues in the CDR3. V was clipped by 2 bases and J by 0 bases, with 11 bases between them. The CDR3 region is CASSVDSLTTNEKLFF. DNA of the CDR3: TGTGCCAGCAGCGTGGACAGTCTTACAACTAATGAAAAACTGTTTTTT.

This clonotype was picked up many times. The chain is built from TRBV6-5 and TRBJ1-2; no clear D gene. The V end was cut by 0 bases, the J end by 14 bases, with 13 bases between. The CDR3 runs to 12 residues. Germline lookup yields CDR1 MNHEY and CDR2 SVGAGI. As DNA, the CDR3 is TGTGCCAGCAGTTACTCATCTGGATCGAGGACCTTC. Protein product: CASSYSSGSRTF.

The chain carries TRBV14 and TRBJ1-4; 9 nucleotides agree with TRBD1. Trimming took 1 base from V and 5 from J; bases not matched to a gene: 5. There are 16 residues in the CDR3. The germline V gene has CDR1 SGHDN and CDR2 FVKESK. DNA for the CDR3: TGTGCCAGCAGCCAAGCCGGGACAGGGTTAAATGAAAAACTGTTTTTT. Encoded protein: CASSQAGTGLNEKLFF. Supplemented by reference TRBV14 and TRBJ1-4, the full variable domain reads EAGVTQFPSHSVIEKGQTVTLRCDPISGHDNLYWYRRVMGKEIKFLLHFVKESKQDESGMPNNRFLAERTGGTYSTLKVQPAELEDSGVYFCASSQAGTGLNEKLFFGSGTQLSVL.

This sequence joins TRBV4-3 and TRBJ2-5; D gene unclear. V gave up 1 base and J gave up 5 bases, with 11 bases separating them. Germline V CDR1 and CDR2: LGHNA, YSLEER. CDR3 length: 14 residues. CDR3 DNA sequence: TGCGCCAGCAGCCAAGTTTCAGTCAGCGAGACCCAGTACTTC. It specifies CASSQVSVSETQYF.

V usage is TRBV9 and J usage is TRBJ2-7; D perhaps matches TRBD2 (6 bases). The CDR3 spans 14 residues. The V end was cut by 3 bases, the J end by 7 bases, with 17 bases between. Germline V gene data show CDR1 as SGDLS and CDR2 as YYNGEE. CDR3 sequence reads: CASSADGTAHEQYF. CDR3 coding DNA: TGTGCCAGCAGCGCCGATGGGACTGCTCATGAGCAGTACTTC.

This clonotype was recorded a few times. The chain combines TRBV9 with TRBJ2-7; D tentatively fits TRBD1 or TRBD2 (5 bases each). The CDR3 runs to 13 residues. The germline V gene encodes CDR1 SGDLS and CDR2 YYNGEE. With 0 bases removed from V and 5 bases from J, the gap between germline ends came to 9 bases. As DNA, the CDR3 is TGTGCCAGCAGCGTAGCTTCGGGGCACGAGCAGTACTTC. Protein product: CASSVASGHEQYF.

The chain employs TRBV12-3 or TRBV12-4 and TRBJ2-6; D remains unclear. Trimming shortened V by 7 bases and J by 4 bases, and 11 bases separated the two germline ends. The CDR3 loop spans 14 amino acids. The CDR3 protein is CASTRYSGANVLTF. In DNA, the CDR3 is TGTGCCAGCACTAGGTATAGCGGGGCCAACGTCCTGACTTTC.

V usage is TRBV20-1 and J usage is TRBJ2-3; 8 bases map to TRBD2. Germline CDR1 DFQATT, CDR2 SNEGSKA (reference sequence). CDR3 length: 13 amino acids. Trimming removed 4 bases from V and 5 bases from J; junction bases left unmatched: 5. The CDR3 is CSAMGLGVDTQYF. The CDR3 DNA reads TGCAGTGCTATGGGACTAGGGGTAGATACGCAGTATTTT.

This clonotype was observed many times. CDR3 loop: CASSPQGEDYGYTF. Here the CDR3 DNA reads TGCGCCAGCAGCCCCCAGGGAGAAGACTATGGCTACACCTTC. The chain uses TRBV5-1 and TRBJ1-2; weak D call: TRBD1 (5 bases). CDR1 is SGHRS and CDR2 is YFSETQ in the germline V gene. The CDR3 extends over 14 amino acids. V was shortened by 4 bases and J by 3 bases, with 13 bases between the two germline ends.

In nucleotides, the CDR3 is TGTGCCACCAGCAGAAATGGAGAGACCCAGTACTTC. This gives the protein CATSRNGETQYF. The chain couples TRBV15 to TRBJ2-5; D is unresolved. V lost 2 bases to trimming and J lost 4 bases, with 5 bases between them. Germline CDR1 reads LNHNV; CDR2 reads YYDKDF (reference sequence). CDR3 size: 12 residues.

In its sample, this clonotype was seen a few times. The chain employs TRBV4-2 and TRBJ2-7; TRBD2 agrees at 12 bases. V was clipped by 3 bases and J by 1 base; unmatched bases: 4. Germline values: CDR1 LGHNA, CDR2 YNFKEQ. CDR3 length: 16 amino acids. CDR3 DNA sequence: TGTGCCAGCAGCCATGGGCTAGCGGGAGGGTCCTACGAGCAGTACTTC. Protein: CASSHGLAGGSYEQYF.

This chain uses TRBV19 with TRBJ2-2, with D unclear. V was shortened by 3 bases and J by 4 bases, with 12 bases between the two germline ends. Germline assignment: CDR1 LNHDA and CDR2 SQIVND (reference sequence). The length of the CDR3 is 15 residues. The CDR3 region has the DNA TGTGCCAGTAGTATTCCCCGTGCGGCCACCGGGGAGCTGTTTTTT. Amino acid sequence: CASSIPRAATGELFF.

This clonotype was seen a handful of times. This sequence joins TRBV20-1 and TRBJ1-3; D not certain. Trimming took off 1 base at V and 0 bases at J, with 10 bases between the two ends. CDR1 is DFQATT, CDR2 SNEGSKA, per germline (reference sequence). The CDR3 consists of 15 residues. The CDR3 region is CSARGLLSSGNTIYF. CDR3 coding DNA: TGCAGTGCTAGAGGACTCTTGAGCTCTGGAAACACCATATATTTT.